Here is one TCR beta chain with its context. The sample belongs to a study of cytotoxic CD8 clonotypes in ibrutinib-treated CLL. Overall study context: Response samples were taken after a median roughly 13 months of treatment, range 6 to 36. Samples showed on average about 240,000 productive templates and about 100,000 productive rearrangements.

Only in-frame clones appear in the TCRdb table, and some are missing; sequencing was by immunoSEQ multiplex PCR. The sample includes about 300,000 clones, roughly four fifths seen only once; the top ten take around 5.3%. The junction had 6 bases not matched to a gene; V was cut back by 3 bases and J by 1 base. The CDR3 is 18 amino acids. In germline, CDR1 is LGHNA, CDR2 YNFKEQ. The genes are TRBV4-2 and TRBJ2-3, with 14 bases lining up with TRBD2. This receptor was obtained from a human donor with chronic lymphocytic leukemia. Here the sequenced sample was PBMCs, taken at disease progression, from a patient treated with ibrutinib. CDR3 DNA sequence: TGTGCCAGCAGCCACGCCGGACTAGCGGGGGGAGGCACAGATACGCAGTATTTT. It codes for CASSHAGLAGGGTDTQYF.